The sequence of this T cell receptor (beta chain) was determined in a study of immune evolution from preneoplasia to lung adenocarcinoma. Overall study: HLA loss of heterozygosity: under 7.5% AIS, about 14% MIA, over 25% ADC, none AAH. Study-wide points: Top clone share appeared to fall from AAH through AIS, MIA, adenocarcinoma. T cell clonality was higher in KRAS-mutant than EGFR-mutant or wild-type nodules.

The junction had 7 bases not matched to a gene; V was cut back by 4 bases and J by 5 bases. This CDR3 is built from 14 residues. Germline CDR1 is MNHNS and CDR2 is SASEGT. Profiling relied on immunoSEQ multiplex PCR, and the TCRdb table lists in-frame clones only, not all of them. The data show some 15,000 clones, 75% to 85% seen once. Comment on this clone: Its antigen is unknown.

V usage is TRBV6-1 and J usage is TRBJ1-2, with TRBD1 matching over 7 bases. Sequencing input: FFPE minimally invasive lung adenocarcinoma tissue. This TCR derives from a person aged 65 to 85 with lung adenocarcinoma. CDR3 sequence (DNA): TGTGCCAGCAGTGCCACAGACAGGGCATATGGCTACACCTTC. It yields the protein CASSATDRAYGYTF.